These 27 T cell receptor beta chains were all obtained from the same sample, sequenced in a study of blood T cells in healthy people across ages. Sample-barcoded 5' priming and a J-beta primer mix drove a second PCR of 7 to 11 cycles. TCRdb ran MiXCR on the 5' RACE reads and lists one entry per CDR3 protein. The sample includes 780,000 or so distinct CDR3 sequences, roughly 50% of them seen just once. The sample consisted of blood. The receptors here all came from a man older than 75 in good health.

This clonotype appeared many times. The V gene is TRBV29-1, the J gene TRBJ2-4; D is uncertain. The J call is doubtful: the DNA matches TRBJ2-7 better. This CDR3 spans 10 amino acids. Per germline, CDR1 SQVTM and CDR2 ANQGSEA. CDR3 nucleotide sequence: TGCAGCGTTGGGTCGGTCGAGCAGTACTTC. This gives the protein CSVGSVEQYF.

The chain recombines TRBV6-6 with TRBJ1-4; a possible D gene is TRBD1 (6 bases). The V end was cut by 10 bases, the J end by 8 bases, with 20 bases between. The CDR3 totals 14 residues. The V gene's germline CDR1 is MNHNY and CDR2 SVGAGI (reference sequence). CDR3 nucleotides: TGTGCCACCCGGTTGGGGGGCCCAGGGGAAAAACTGTTTTTT. This translates into CATRLGGPGEKLFF.

The gene calls are TRBV28 and TRBJ2-1; D is perhaps TRBD2 (6 bases). Trimming left V 7 bases short and J 1 base short, with 14 bases between. This CDR3 is built from 15 residues. Germline lookup yields CDR1 MDHEN and CDR2 SYDVKM. The CDR3, as DNA: TGTGCCAGCACCCCCGGGAGTGTTTCCTACAATGAGCAGTTCTTC. Encoded protein: CASTPGSVSYNEQFF.

The sample holds a few counts of this clonotype. The chain is built from TRBV20-1 and TRBJ2-1; D ambiguous. Germline CDR1 reads DFQATT; CDR2 reads SNEGSKA (reference sequence). This CDR3 has 13 residues. V gave up 5 bases and J gave up 5 bases, with 13 bases separating them. The chain's CDR3 is CSAPHLQNNEQFF. Here the CDR3 DNA reads TGCAGTGCTCCCCACCTACAGAACAATGAGCAGTTCTTC.

This chain joins TRBV5-1 and TRBJ2-5; 7 bases map to TRBD1. This CDR3 is built from 16 residues. V shed 0 bases, J shed 1 base, and the junction held 6 bases outside the gene matches. Germline V gene lookup returns CDR1 SGHRS and CDR2 YFSETQ. The CDR3 sequence: CASSLGGQISQETQYF. The CDR3 region has the DNA TGCGCCAGCAGCTTGGGGGGACAGATCTCCCAAGAGACCCAGTACTTC.

The gene calls are TRBV3-1 and TRBJ2-5, with D tentatively TRBD2 (6 bases). Trimming cost V 1 base and J 4 bases, with 10 bases left between them. This CDR3 comprises 14 residues. Per the germline V gene, CDR1 is LGHDT and CDR2 is YNNKEL (reference sequence). The CDR3 is CASSQVEGGETQYF. As DNA, the CDR3 is TGTGCCAGCAGCCAAGTGGAGGGTGGAGAGACCCAGTACTTC.

The chain links TRBV20-1 to TRBJ2-6; tentatively, D is TRBD1 (7 bases). V was shortened by 7 bases and J by 0 bases, with 19 bases between the two germline ends. The CDR3 length is 17 residues. The germline V gene has CDR1 DFQATT and CDR2 SNEGSKA (reference sequence). The CDR3 region has the DNA TGCAGTGTGGGCGGGACCGGACAGGCCTCTGGGGCCAACGTCCTGACTTTC. Its translation: CSVGGTGQASGANVLTF.

This clonotype was seen a handful of times. The chain uses TRBV24-1 and TRBJ2-5, with TRBD1 identical over 7 bases. Germline CDR1 KGHDR, CDR2 SFDVKD. V shed 0 bases, J shed 3 bases, and the junction held 3 bases outside the gene matches. This CDR3 contains 15 residues. This CDR3 reads CATSDLRQGEETQYF. Here the CDR3 DNA reads TGTGCCACCAGTGATTTGCGCCAGGGGGAAGAGACCCAGTACTTC.

The rearrangement links TRBV15 to TRBJ1-1; no firm D call. CDR3 length: 16 amino acids. Trimming left V 7 bases short and J 0 bases short, with 18 bases between. Germline V gene sequence: CDR1 LNHNV, CDR2 YYDKDF (reference sequence). CDR3 sequence: CATTFRPGEVNTEAFF. The DNA of the CDR3 is TGTGCCACCACCTTTCGGCCCGGGGAGGTGAACACTGAAGCTTTCTTT.

The CDR3 sequence: CASSRTGGMETQYF. The DNA for the CDR3 is TGTGCCAGCAGCAGGACAGGGGGAATGGAGACCCAGTACTTC. The chain links TRBV7-3 to TRBJ2-5; TRBD1 aligns across 10 bases. Germline CDR1 and CDR2: SGHTA and FQGTGA. The CDR3 runs 14 residues. V lost 5 bases and J lost 5; bases outside the gene matches: 5. Variable domain in full (rest from reference TRBV7-3 and TRBJ2-5): GAGVSQTPSNKVTEKGKYVELRCDPISGHTALYWYRQSLGQGPEFLIYFQGTGAADDSGLPNDRFFAVRPEGSVSTLKIQRTERGDSAVYLCASSRTGGMETQYFGPGTRLLVL.

This rearrangement joins TRBV18 to TRBJ1-1, with 8 bases lining up with TRBD1. The CDR3 runs to 16 residues. CDR1 is KGHSH, CDR2 LQKENI, per germline. V shed 1 base and J 5 bases; nucleotides not matched to a gene: 9. CDR3 coding DNA: TGTGCCAGCTCACCACTCGGACAGGGAGGAAGGACTGAAGCTTTCTTT. This encodes CASSPLGQGGRTEAFF. Full variable domain (remainder filled in from reference TRBV18 and TRBJ1-1): NAGVMQNPRHLVRRRGQEARLRCSPMKGHSHVYWYRQLPEEGLKFMVYLQKENIIDESGMPKERFSAEFPKEGPSILRIQQVVRGDSAAYFCASSPLGQGGRTEAFFGQGTRLTVV.

J is TRBJ1-4 and V is TRBV20-1, with TRBD1 matching 7 bases. Germline V gene sequence: CDR1 DFQATT, CDR2 SNEGSKA (reference sequence). CDR3 size: 12 residues. Written as DNA, the CDR3 is TGCAGGGCCGGGACAGTTAATGAAAAACTGTTTTTT. This translates into CRAGTVNEKLFF.

V and J are TRBV4-3 and TRBJ2-5; D gene unclear. This CDR3 is 18 amino acids long. CDR1 and CDR2 (germline): LGHNA, YSLEER. Between the trimmed V and J ends, which lost 0 bases and 0 bases, there was a span of 17 bases. CDR3 sequence reads: CASSQDLGSNTHQETQYF. CDR3 in DNA: TGCGCCAGCAGCCAAGACTTGGGTTCCAACACTCACCAAGAGACCCAGTACTTC.

This sequence joins TRBV20-1 and TRBJ2-7, with a weak D call TRBD2 (5 bases). CDR1 DFQATT and CDR2 SNEGSKA come from the germline V gene (reference sequence). This CDR3 region has 14 residues. Trimming stripped 0 bases from V and 4 bases from J, with 13 bases between. The CDR3 reads CSARDPSGPYEQYF. The DNA for the CDR3 is TGCAGTGCTAGAGATCCAAGCGGACCTTACGAGCAGTACTTC.

This clonotype was counted ten times or more. The V gene is TRBV9, the J gene TRBJ2-3; 14 bases match TRBD2. Unmatched junction bases numbered 5, after V lost 4 bases and J lost 4 bases. The CDR3 has 16 residues. Germline-derived CDR1 and CDR2 are SGDLS and YYNGEE. The CDR3, as DNA: TGTGCCAGCAGCCCGGGGACTAGCGGGAGCGCAGATACGCAGTATTTT. Its translation is CASSPGTSGSADTQYF.

In this sample, this clonotype turned up a few times. The V gene is TRBV29-1, the J gene TRBJ1-2; possible D gene TRBD1, 5 bases. Per the germline V gene, CDR1 is SQVTM and CDR2 is ANQGSEA. The CDR3 runs to 12 residues. Trimming took off 4 bases at V and 3 bases at J, with 9 bases between the two ends. CDR3 nucleotides: TGCAGCGTTGGTTGGGACGACTATGGCTACACCTTC. Encoded protein: CSVGWDDYGYTF.

This clonotype showed up just a few times. The chain combines TRBV5-1 with TRBJ2-1; the match to TRBD2 covers 8 bases. The CDR3 spans 14 residues. Germline V lookup: CDR1 SGHRS, CDR2 YFSETQ. Losses at the gene ends were 4 bases for V and 8 bases for J; bases not matched to a gene: 8. The CDR3 DNA sequence: TGCGCCAGCAGCCAGGTCGGGAGGGGTGATGAGCAGTTCTTC. Amino acid sequence: CASSQVGRGDEQFF.

In its sample, this clonotype was seen a few times. The chain combines TRBV12-3 or TRBV12-4 with TRBJ1-6; D uncertain. V lost 1 base and J lost 5, with 6 bases in between. The CDR3 contains 14 residues. The CDR3 nucleotides read TGTGCCAGCAGTTTAGGGCAGGATAATTCACCCCTCCACTTT. Protein product: CASSLGQDNSPLHF.

This chain links TRBV7-3 with TRBJ2-4; D gene uncertain. The end of the DNA is better explained by TRBJ2-7, so the J call may be wrong. CDR3 size: 16 residues. CDR1 and CDR2 from the germline V gene are SGHTA and FQGTGA. CDR3 protein: CASSLMPTDTQDEQYF. Here the CDR3 DNA reads TGTGCCAGCAGCTTAATGCCCACAGATACCCAGGACGAGCAGTACTTC.

V is TRBV28 and J is TRBJ2-1, with 7 bases that match TRBD1. The length of the CDR3 is 16 residues. V shed 5 bases, J shed 5 bases, and the junction held 12 bases outside the gene matches. Germline CDR1 reads MDHEN; CDR2 reads SYDVKM. The CDR3 spells CASSLSPGQLNNEQFF. DNA of the CDR3: TGTGCCAGCAGTCTATCCCCGGGACAGCTTAACAATGAGCAGTTCTTC.

The rearrangement joins TRBV21-1 to TRBJ2-6. TRBV21-1 corresponds to a pseudogene. This CDR3 spans 19 amino acids. Here the CDR3 DNA reads TGTGCCAGCAGCAAAGAAAGCGACAAGCCCAACTCTGGGGCCAACGTCCTGACTTTC. This gives the protein CASSKESDKPNSGANVLTF.

This clonotype was counted between two and nine times. The gene calls are TRBV6-2 or TRBV6-3 and TRBJ2-6; D is tentatively TRBD1 or TRBD2 (5 bases each). This CDR3 is built from 14 residues. Trimming pared 7 bases from V and 3 bases from J, leaving 10 bases between. CDR1 is MNHEY, CDR2 SVGEGT, per germline. Here the CDR3 DNA reads TGTGCCAGCATCAGGGAGAGTGGGGCCAACGTCCTGACTTTC. This gives the protein CASIRESGANVLTF.

This clonotype came up a few times. The chain combines TRBV15 with TRBJ1-2; 7 bases match TRBD1. J lost 2 bases, V lost 9 bases, and 3 bases had no gene match. This CDR3 has 12 amino acids. Per the germline V gene, CDR1 is LNHNV and CDR2 is YYDKDF (reference sequence). For the CDR3, the DNA is TGTGCCACAGGGGGCGGAAACTATGGCTACACCTTC. Its translation: CATGGGNYGYTF.

The chain couples TRBV25-1 to TRBJ2-7; D not resolved. V lost 1 base to trimming and J lost 4 bases, with 5 bases between them. Germline CDR1 and CDR2: MGHDK and SYGVNS. The length of the CDR3 is 12 residues. The CDR3 loop reads CASSEFGYEQYF. The CDR3 DNA reads TGTGCCAGCAGTGAATTCGGGTACGAGCAGTACTTC.

The gene calls are TRBV3-1 and TRBJ2-7; D possibly matches TRBD1 or TRBD2 (5 bases each). CDR1 and CDR2 from the germline V gene are LGHDT and YNNKEL (reference sequence). Trimming took 1 base from V and 7 from J, leaving 14 bases between them. This CDR3 region has 14 residues. The CDR3 protein is CASSQVGGLVEQYF. CDR3 nucleotide sequence: TGTGCCAGCAGCCAAGTTGGGGGTCTAGTGGAGCAGTACTTC.

The chain combines TRBV2 with TRBJ1-2; 8 bases are a match to TRBD1. V was clipped by 7 bases and J by 4 bases; unmatched bases: 5. The CDR3 extends over 13 amino acids. The germline V gene encodes CDR1 SNHLY and CDR2 FYNNEI. The CDR3 sequence is CASNGQGGYGYTF. CDR3 coding DNA: TGTGCCAGCAACGGACAGGGCGGCTATGGCTACACCTTC. The full variable domain, rest sourced from reference TRBV2 and TRBJ1-2, is EPEVTQTPSHQVTQMGQEVILRCVPISNHLYFYWYRQILGQKVEFLVSFYNNEISEKSEIFDDQFSVERPDGSNFTLKIRSTKLEDSAMYFCASNGQGGYGYTFGSGTRLTVV.

For this clonotype: This sequence may be a read error, since a much larger clone differs from it by one base. The chain couples TRBV7-2 to TRBJ2-7; no definite D call. The end of the DNA fits TRBJ2-5 better, so the J call may be wrong. The CDR3 has 15 amino acids. Germline CDR1 SGHTA, CDR2 FQGNSA. The CDR3 protein is CASNLTANHKETQYF. The CDR3 DNA reads TGTGCCAGCAACTTGACGGCGAACCACAAAGAGACCCAGTACTTC.